Below, 12 T cell receptor beta chains from the same sample are listed, as sequenced in a study of technical replicates of blood from a handful of donors. The assay was immunoSEQ multiplex PCR, and TCRdb's table has in-frame clones only and misses some. The repertoire holds about 85,000 clones, with just under 95% as singletons. The sequenced sample was T cells isolated from PBMCs. Every receptor here comes from a human donor in good health.

This chain links TRBV2 with TRBJ1-4, with no clear D. Germline CDR1 is SNHLY and CDR2 is FYNNEI. Deletions cut 3 bases from V and 7 bases from J, with 9 bases between. CDR3 length equals 13 residues. CDR3 loop: CASSDPLSEKLFF. The CDR3 DNA reads as TGTGCCAGCAGTGACCCCTTATCTGAAAAACTGTTTTTT.

The V and J genes are TRBV7-2 and TRBJ2-7; D gene unclear. This CDR3 has 12 residues. Trimming stripped 2 bases from V and 7 bases from J, with 9 bases between. Germline values: CDR1 SGHTA, CDR2 FQGNSA. CDR3: CASSLNSREQYF. CDR3 DNA: TGTGCCAGCAGCTTAAATAGTAGAGAGCAGTACTTC.

The chain combines TRBV5-1 with TRBJ2-1, with TRBD1 matching 8 bases. V was clipped by 4 bases and J by 6 bases; unmatched bases: 12. The CDR3 runs 16 residues. Germline CDR1 and CDR2: SGHRS and YFSETQ. CDR3 coding DNA: TGCGCCAGCAGCACAAATCGACAGGGGCCGTCCAATGAGCAGTTCTTC. Translating it yields CASSTNRQGPSNEQFF.

The V and J genes are TRBV5-1 and TRBJ1-4; 8 bases agree with TRBD1. Germline assignment: CDR1 SGHRS and CDR2 YFSETQ. The trim removed 4 bases at V and 8 bases at J, leaving 7 bases unmatched. This CDR3 comprises 14 residues. In nucleotides, the CDR3 is TGCGCCAGCAGCGTCGGACAGGGTCAAGAAAAACTGTTTTTT. This encodes CASSVGQGQEKLFF.

V gene TRBV7-3 combines with J gene TRBJ2-3, with D unclear. The CDR3 has 15 residues. The germline V and J ends were trimmed by 0 bases and 0 bases, with 7 bases remaining between them. Germline V gives CDR1 SGHTA, CDR2 FQGTGA. The DNA of the CDR3 is TGTGCCAGCAGCTTAACCCGCGGTAGCACAGATACGCAGTATTTT. Its translation is CASSLTRGSTDTQYF. The full variable domain, its missing parts supplied by reference TRBV7-3 and TRBJ2-3, is GAGVSQTPSNKVTEKGKYVELRCDPISGHTALYWYRQSLGQGPEFLIYFQGTGAADDSGLPNDRFFAVRPEGSVSTLKIQRTERGDSAVYLCASSLTRGSTDTQYFGPGTRLTVL.

This sequence joins TRBV6-5 and TRBJ1-2; D not resolved. Germline V gives CDR1 MNHEY, CDR2 SVGAGI. V lost 0 bases, J lost 8 bases, and 16 bases lay in between. The CDR3 loop spans 15 amino acids. In DNA form, the CDR3 reads TGTGCCAGCAGTTACTCGGAGCAGCCCCCCAAGGGCTACACCTTC. Translated, it gives CASSYSEQPPKGYTF.

The genes are TRBV7-9 and TRBJ2-3, with D tentatively TRBD2 (5 bases). Germline loops: CDR1 SEHNR, CDR2 FQNEAQ (reference sequence). V was cut by 5 bases and J by 0 bases, with 12 bases left in between. CDR3 size: 15 residues. The chain's CDR3 is CASSQSASSTDTQYF. The CDR3 DNA reads TGTGCCAGCAGCCAATCGGCTAGCAGCACAGATACGCAGTATTTT.

This clone was detected only once. This chain uses TRBV4-1 with TRBJ1-5, with 7 bases lining up with TRBD1. V lost 0 bases, J lost 9 bases, and 2 bases stayed unmatched. The CDR3 spans 13 residues. The V gene's germline CDR1 is MGHRA and CDR2 YSYEKL. In DNA, the CDR3 is TGCGCCAGCAGCCAAGAAAGGGGGCGGCCCCAGCATTTT. Translated, it gives CASSQERGRPQHF.

This rearrangement joins TRBV19 to TRBJ2-5, with 10 nucleotides matching TRBD1. V lost 4 bases, J lost 4 bases, and 9 bases stayed unmatched. Germline values: CDR1 LNHDA, CDR2 SQIVND (reference sequence). The CDR3 loop spans 16 amino acids. The CDR3 is CASSTTPGQGLETQYF. CDR3 DNA: TGTGCCAGTAGTACTACTCCGGGACAGGGGCTAGAGACCCAGTACTTC.

The chain employs TRBV10-3 and TRBJ2-7, with a weak D call TRBD2 (5 bases). This CDR3 is built from 14 residues. The V end lost 0 bases, the J end lost 6 bases, and 12 bases lay between the germline ends. Germline values: CDR1 ENHRY, CDR2 SYGVKD. In DNA form, the CDR3 reads TGTGCCATCAGTGAGTCTCGGGGATTGGGCGAGCAGTACTTC. As protein: CAISESRGLGEQYF.

The genes are TRBV7-9 and TRBJ1-1; TRBD1 matches at 9 bases. V lost 2 bases, J lost 4 bases, and 8 bases stayed unmatched. The CDR3 covers 16 residues. Germline-derived CDR1 and CDR2 are SEHNR and FQNEAQ (reference sequence). This CDR3 is CASSLSGQGSATEAFF. DNA of the CDR3: TGTGCCAGCAGCTTATCGGGACAGGGCAGTGCCACTGAAGCTTTCTTT.

The gene calls are TRBV5-6 and TRBJ2-7, with D tentatively TRBD1 (5 bases). The CDR3 has 14 residues. Per germline, CDR1 SGHDT and CDR2 YYEEEE. Trimming removed 5 bases at V and 4 bases at J, with 16 bases between. CDR3 amino acids: CASSLTGHLYEQYF. The CDR3 coding sequence is TGTGCCAGCAGTCTAACTGGACATCTATACGAGCAGTACTTC.